This T cell receptor (beta chain) was identified in a study of beta chain features in type 1 diabetes. Study-wide results and caveats: PCR might favor shorter templates, equally in patients and controls.

The germline CDR1 and CDR2 sequences are KGHSH and LQKENI. This CDR3 has 19 residues. The V end was cut by 2 bases, the J end by 0 bases, with 17 bases between. Expressed TCRB transcripts were sequenced because the entire RNA isolate underwent reverse transcription. Using immunoSEQ multiplex PCR, the repertoire was profiled, and TCRdb retains in-frame clones only, with some absent. The data show 310,000 or so clones, roughly 9.6% seen once. Worth noting for this clone: Its target is not known.

The chain employs TRBV18 and TRBJ2-6; no clear D. The TCR sequence derives from a woman in her twenties or thirties in good health. The sample consisted of naive CD4+ T cells from blood. The CDR3 sequence is CASSPISGPVTSGANVLTF. CDR3 nucleotide sequence: TGTGCCAGCTCACCAATTTCAGGCCCAGTTACCTCTGGGGCCAACGTCCTGACTTTC.